The rows below give T cell receptor beta chains drawn from one sample of a study of cytomegalovirus exposure and HLA in healthy donors. TCRdb's copy holds only in-frame clones and misses some; the assay was immunoSEQ multiplex PCR. The sample carries fewer than 250,000 clones, approximately 83% recorded once. Source material: PBMCs. The receptors were gathered from a woman in her forties or fifties in good health and CMV-seropositive. Each CDR3 is given with its conserved first and last residue. D genes are given only for firm matches. Rows give clone size only sometimes, using once, few, many, or a class for an expanded clone.

clone_size j_call v_call d_call cdr3_nt cdr3_aa
. TRBJ2-7 TRBV6-1 . TGTGCCAGCAGGTCATTGGGCAGAGATTCCTACGAGCAGTACTTC CASRSLGRDSYEQYF
. TRBJ1-1 TRBV6-5 . TGTGCCAGCAGTTACTTCGGGGGGCAGCGGAACACTGAAGCTTTCTTT CASSYFGGQRNTEAFF
. TRBJ2-1 TRBV16 . TGTGCCAGCAGCCAATCAGGAGGAGAGCAGTTCTTC CASSQSGGEQFF
. TRBJ2-7 TRBV5-8 TRBD2 TGTGCCAGCAGCCTGCGGGGGGACCTCGGGTACGAGCAGTACTTC CASSLRGDLGYEQYF
. TRBJ2-1 TRBV9 . TGTGCCAGCAGCGTAGAGGGAGCGAGGTTTCGGAGCTCCTACAATGAGCAGTTCTTC CASSVEGARFRSSYNEQFF
. TRBJ2-7 TRBV28 TRBD1 TGTGCCAGCAGTTTGAGAGGGACAGGCGAGCAGTACTTC CASSLRGTGEQYF
. TRBJ2-3 TRBV28 TRBD2 TGTGCCAGCCACGGGGCGGGGGGGGATACGCAGTATTTT CASHGAGGDTQYF
. TRBJ2-1 TRBV5-6 TRBD2 TGTGCCAGCAGCTCCGCCGGGACTAGCGTCTACAATGAGCAGTTCTTC CASSSAGTSVYNEQFF
once TRBJ2-5 TRBV30 TRBD2 TGTGCCTGGAGTATAGCGGGGGGGCCGGAGACCCAGTACTTC CAWSIAGGPETQYF
. TRBJ1-2 TRBV11-2 . TGTGCCAGCAGCCAATCCACAGGGAACTATGGCTACACCTTC CASSQSTGNYGYTF
once TRBJ1-1 TRBV30 . TGTGCCTGGGAACGAGGGTGGACTGAAGCTTTCTTT CAWERGWTEAFF
. TRBJ2-5 TRBV27 . TGTGCCAGCAGTGAACTAGGGGAGACCCAGTACTTC CASSELGETQYF
few TRBJ2-6 TRBV5-6 . TGTGCCAGCAGCTTTAAGGGGAACTCTGGGGCCAACGTCCTGACTTTC CASSFKGNSGANVLTF
once TRBJ1-6 TRBV5-1 TRBD1 TGCGCCAGCAGCCTCGCGACAGGGTTCGATAATTCACCCCTCCACTTT CASSLATGFDNSPLHF
. TRBJ1-2 TRBV7-9 . TGTGCCAGCAGCTTAGGGGCTGGCTACACCTTC CASSLGAGYTF
. TRBJ2-3 TRBV2 TRBD2 TGTGCCAGAGGACTAGCGGGGGGGGATACGCAGTATTTT CARGLAGGDTQYF
. TRBJ2-7 TRBV18 TRBD2 TGTGCCAGCTCACCCCAGCGGGGGGCCCTAGAGCAGTACTTC CASSPQRGALEQYF
. TRBJ1-6 TRBV28 . TGTGCCAGCAGTTTTTCAGGGGCAGGGGTGGGTTCACCCCTCCACTTT CASSFSGAGVGSPLHF
few TRBJ1-5 TRBV7-9 . TGTGCCAGCAGCTTGAGCTTAAATCAGCCCCAGCATTTT CASSLSLNQPQHF
. TRBJ1-2 TRBV6-1 TRBD1 TGTGCCAGCAGGCCGACAGGGGAGGGTGGCTACACCTTC CASRPTGEGGYTF
. TRBJ2-5 TRBV2 . TGTGCCAGCAGTGATCGGGAGACCCAGTACTTC CASSDRETQYF
. TRBJ1-4 TRBV30 TRBD1 TGTGCCTGGGGCCAACGGGACAGGGAGGATGAAAAACTGTTTTTT CAWGQRDREDEKLFF
. TRBJ2-1 TRBV28 TRBD1 TGTGCCAGCAGAGTACCGGGACAGGGCTACAATGAGCAGTTCTTC CASRVPGQGYNEQFF
once TRBJ1-3 TRBV18 . TGTGCCAGCTCACCTACACAGGCGGACTCTGGAAACACCATATATTTT CASSPTQADSGNTIYF
few TRBJ1-2 TRBV4-3 . TGCGCCAGCAGCCAAGACCTTAACTATGGCTACACCTTC CASSQDLNYGYTF
. TRBJ1-2 TRBV19 . TGTGCCAGTAGTATAGACTACAGAAACTATGGCTACACCTTC CASSIDYRNYGYTF
. TRBJ1-2 TRBV7-9 . TGTGCCAGCAGCTCTCACAGGGATGGCTACACCTTC CASSSHRDGYTF
once TRBJ2-1 TRBV5-6 TRBD2 TGTGCCAGCAGCTTTGGGACTAGCGGGGGTGAGCAGTTCTTC CASSFGTSGGEQFF
. TRBJ1-2 TRBV19 . TGTGCCAGTAGTATGACGGGCTATGGCTACACCTTC CASSMTGYGYTF
. TRBJ2-1 TRBV5-1 TRBD2 TGCGCCAGCAGCACCGCGGGACTAGCTCTGAGTGAGCAGTTCTTC CASSTAGLALSEQFF
. TRBJ2-3 TRBV4-1 . TGCGCCAGCAGCGAGCGACCGGGTAGCGGAGGAACAGATACGCAGTATTTT CASSERPGSGGTDTQYF
. TRBJ2-7 TRBV5-4 . TGTGCCAGCAGCTTGGGGTCAGCGGACTCCTACGAGCAGTACTTC CASSLGSADSYEQYF
. TRBJ1-2 TRBV19 TRBD1 TGTGCCAGTAGTAGGGCGCACAGGGGCTATGGCTACACTTTC CASSRAHRGYGYTF
. TRBJ1-1 TRBV6-5 TRBD1 TGTGCCAGCAGTTCGGACAGGGTTGGCACTGAAGCTTTCTTT CASSSDRVGTEAFF
. TRBJ2-7 TRBV5-1 TRBD1 TGCGCCAGCGGGGGACAGGGCCTGCACGAGCAGTACTTC CASGGQGLHEQYF
. TRBJ1-2 TRBV4-1 . TGCGCCAGCAGCCTGGCCCAGAACTATGGCTACACCTTC CASSLAQNYGYTF
few TRBJ1-2 TRBV28 . TGTGCCAGCAGTTTAGGGACACATCATGGCTACACCTTC CASSLGTHHGYTF
. TRBJ2-5 TRBV5-1 . TGCGCCAGCAGCCCCGACACAGAGACCCAGTACTTC CASSPDTETQYF
. TRBJ2-1 TRBV6-5 TRBD2 TGTGCCAGCAGGGCTAGCGGGGGGCTTTACAATGAGCAGTTCTTC CASRASGGLYNEQFF
. TRBJ2-5 TRBV28 . TGTGCCAGCGGACTTCACGGACCCAAGGTAGAGACCCAGTACTTC CASGLHGPKVETQYF
. TRBJ2-3 TRBV5-1 . TGCGCCAGCAGTTCATCCACTTTTGCGGATACGCAGTATTTT CASSSSTFADTQYF
. TRBJ1-2 TRBV28 TRBD1 TGTGCCAGCAGGTCCCCCCGGGACAGGGGTGGCTACACCTTC CASRSPRDRGGYTF
. TRBJ2-7 TRBV28 . TGTGCCAGCAGTGCTCCCCCTCGCGGGCAGTACTTC CASSAPPRGQYF
. TRBJ1-2 TRBV4-1 . TGCGCCAGCAGCCTCCACTCACAGGGTAGGGATGGCTACACCTTC CASSLHSQGRDGYTF
. TRBJ1-6 TRBV6-5 . TGTGCCAGCAGTTACGTACAGGGCGGTTCACCCCTCCACTTT CASSYVQGGSPLHF
once TRBJ2-7 TRBV27 TRBD2 TGTGCCAGCAGTACCCGGGGGGGGGTGCCCTACGAGCAGTACTTC CASSTRGGVPYEQYF
. TRBJ1-5 TRBV7-6 . TGTGCCAGCAGCTTAGGACAGTACAATCAGCCCCAGCATTTT CASSLGQYNQPQHF
. TRBJ1-5 TRBV7-6 . TGTGCCAGCAGCTTATCGGGGGGTCAGCCCCAGCATTTT CASSLSGGQPQHF
. TRBJ2-3 TRBV5-1 . TGCGCCAGCAGCCCGATTATGACTAGCACAGATACGCAGTATTTT CASSPIMTSTDTQYF
once TRBJ1-5 TRBV19 TRBD1 TGTGCCAGTAGTACAGACAGGGCTAAGGATCAGCCCCAGCATTTT CASSTDRAKDQPQHF
once TRBJ1-6 TRBV30 . TGTGCCTGGAGTAGCGGGGGCGCCGATAATTCACCCCTCCACTTT CAWSSGGADNSPLHF
few TRBJ1-1 TRBV10-2 TRBD1 TGCGCCAGCACCTTGGGACAGGGATTCACTGAAGCTTTCTTT CASTLGQGFTEAFF
. TRBJ2-1 TRBV9 TRBD2 TGTGCCAGCAGCGTAGAAAGCGGGGGAGGGAATGAGCAGTTCTTC CASSVESGGGNEQFF
. TRBJ2-3 TRBV2 TRBD2 TGTGCCAGCAGAACTAGCGGCGTTTTCACAGATACGCAGTATTTT CASRTSGVFTDTQYF